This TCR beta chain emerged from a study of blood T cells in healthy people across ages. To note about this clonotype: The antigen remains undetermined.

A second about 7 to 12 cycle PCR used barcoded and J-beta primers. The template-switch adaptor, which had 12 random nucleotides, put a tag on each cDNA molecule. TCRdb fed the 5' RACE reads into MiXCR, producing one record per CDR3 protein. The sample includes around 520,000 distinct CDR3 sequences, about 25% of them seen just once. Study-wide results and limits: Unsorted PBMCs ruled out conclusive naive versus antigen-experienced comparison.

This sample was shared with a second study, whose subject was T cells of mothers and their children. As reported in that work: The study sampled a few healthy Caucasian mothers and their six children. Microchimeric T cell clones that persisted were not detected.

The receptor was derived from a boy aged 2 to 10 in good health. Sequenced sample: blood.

This chain's CDR3 is CSASRDSNNEQFF. The CDR3 coding sequence is TGCAGTGCTAGCCGGGACAGCAACAATGAGCAGTTCTTC. V usage is TRBV20-1 and J usage is TRBJ2-1, with 7 bases aligning to TRBD1. This CDR3 spans 13 amino acids. CDR1 is DFQATT and CDR2 is SNEGSKA in the germline V gene (reference sequence). Trimming removed 3 bases from V and 5 bases from J; junction bases left unmatched: 4.